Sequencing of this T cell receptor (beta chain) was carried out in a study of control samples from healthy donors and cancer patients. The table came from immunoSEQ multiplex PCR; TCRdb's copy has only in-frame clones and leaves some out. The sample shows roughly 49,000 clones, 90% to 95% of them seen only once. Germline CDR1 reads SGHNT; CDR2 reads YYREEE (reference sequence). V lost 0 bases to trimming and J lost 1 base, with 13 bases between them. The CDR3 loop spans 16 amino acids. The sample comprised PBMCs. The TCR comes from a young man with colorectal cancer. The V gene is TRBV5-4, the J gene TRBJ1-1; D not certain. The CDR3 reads CASSLDFGQTNTEAFF. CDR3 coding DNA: TGTGCCAGCAGCTTGGATTTTGGTCAGACGAACACTGAAGCTTTCTTT. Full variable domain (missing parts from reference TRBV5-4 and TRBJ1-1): ETGVTQSPTHLIKTRGQQVTLRCSSQSGHNTVSWYQQALGQGPQFIFQYYREEENGRGNFPPRFSGLQFPNYSSELNVNALELDDSALYLCASSLDFGQTNTEAFFGQGTRLTVV.